One and the same sample provided the 25 T cell receptor beta chains below, sequenced in a study of cytomegalovirus exposure and HLA in healthy donors. The study ran its PCR with 60 Vbeta and 13 Jbeta primers. Clones were sequenced by immunoSEQ multiplex PCR, and TCRdb holds only the in-frame ones, with some missing. The sample lists about 200,000 clones; approximately 79% were seen once. Source material: PBMCs. The receptors were sampled from a male donor in good health and CMV-seronegative.

The chain couples TRBV7-9 to TRBJ2-1, with TRBD2 identical over 8 bases. V was clipped by 2 bases and J by 6 bases; unmatched bases: 9. This CDR3 contains 16 residues. CDR1 is SEHNR and CDR2 is FQNEAQ in the germline V gene (reference sequence). The CDR3 DNA reads as TGTGCCAGCAGCTTAAGGGACGGGGGGGCAGGCAATGAGCAGTTCTTC. Its protein is CASSLRDGGAGNEQFF.

The rearrangement joins TRBV28 to TRBJ1-2; no clear D gene. Trimming took off 6 bases at V and 3 bases at J, with 14 bases between the two ends. The CDR3 spans 14 residues. Germline lookup yields CDR1 MDHEN and CDR2 SYDVKM. The chain's CDR3 is CASRDTRWHYGYTF. The DNA of the CDR3 is TGTGCCAGCAGAGACACCAGGTGGCACTATGGCTACACCTTC.

The chain has TRBV7-3 and TRBJ2-3, with unresolved D. Between the trimmed V and J ends, which lost 0 bases and 4 bases, there was a span of 11 bases. CDR3 length equals 15 residues. Germline V CDR1 and CDR2: SGHTA, FQGTGA. CDR3 in DNA: TGTGCCAGCAGCTTAACGGGCCAAAAGTCAGATACGCAGTATTTT. Translated: CASSLTGQKSDTQYF. Combining the CDR3 with reference TRBV7-3 and TRBJ2-3 gives the whole variable domain GAGVSQTPSNKVTEKGKYVELRCDPISGHTALYWYRQSLGQGPEFLIYFQGTGAADDSGLPNDRFFAVRPEGSVSTLKIQRTERGDSAVYLCASSLTGQKSDTQYFGPGTRLTVL.

CDR3 loop: CASSYTGEFTGELFF. The CDR3 DNA reads TGTGCCAGCAGTTATACAGGGGAATTCACCGGGGAGCTGTTTTTT. The V gene is TRBV6-5, the J gene TRBJ2-2; 7 bases agree with TRBD1. Germline trimming cut 3 bases from V and 4 bases from J; bases unmatched to any gene: 5. Germline assignment: CDR1 MNHEY and CDR2 SVGAGI. The CDR3 is made up of 15 amino acids.

V gene TRBV9 combines with J gene TRBJ2-5, with 13 bases identical to TRBD2. This CDR3 has 17 amino acids. CDR1 and CDR2 (germline): SGDLS, YYNGEE. V shed 4 bases, J shed 5 bases, and the junction held 11 bases outside the gene matches. The CDR3 DNA sequence: TGTGCCAGCAGCCGCGGACTAGCGGGGGCCTGGGGGGAGACCCAGTACTTC. Amino acids: CASSRGLAGAWGETQYF.

The CDR3 here is CASSPRWDRGATEAFF. DNA for the CDR3: TGTGCCAGCAGCCCCCGGTGGGACAGGGGGGCCACTGAAGCTTTCTTT. The rearrangement joins TRBV5-6 to TRBJ1-1; TRBD1 agrees at 11 bases. V lost 4 bases to trimming and J lost 4 bases; unmatched junction nucleotides: 9. This CDR3 comprises 16 residues. The germline CDR1 and CDR2 sequences are SGHDT and YYEEEE.

The chain carries TRBV28 and TRBJ2-3; 14 bases align to TRBD2. Germline CDR1 and CDR2: MDHEN and SYDVKM. Unmatched junction bases numbered 14, after V lost 7 bases and J lost 14 bases. The length of the CDR3 is 15 residues. The CDR3 protein is CASTDSGTSGRRRYF. CDR3 nucleotides: TGTGCCAGCACCGATTCCGGGACTAGCGGGAGAAGGCGGTATTTT.

This clone was picked up one time. The rearrangement joins TRBV7-9 to TRBJ1-6, with no clear D. The CDR3 extends over 17 amino acids. V was trimmed by 2 bases and J by 0 bases, leaving 11 bases between them. Germline-derived CDR1 and CDR2 are SEHNR and FQNEAQ (reference sequence). The CDR3 DNA reads as TGTGCCAGCAGCTTATCTAGGAGTAGCTCCTATAATTCACCCCTCCACTTT. It translates to CASSLSRSSSYNSPLHF.

This sequence joins TRBV6-6 and TRBJ1-1; the match to TRBD1 covers 7 bases. V shed 5 bases and J 8 bases; nucleotides not matched to a gene: 5. The CDR3 runs to 12 residues. CDR1 and CDR2 from the germline V gene are MNHNY and SVGAGI (reference sequence). CDR3 DNA: TGTGCCAGCAGTCGCCGGGACAGCGAAGCTTTCTTT. Its protein is CASSRRDSEAFF.

This chain connects TRBV4-2 to TRBJ2-3, with 15 bases that match TRBD2. V was pared by 4 bases and J by 0 bases, with 5 bases of the junction left unmatched. Germline V gene sequence: CDR1 LGHNA, CDR2 YNFKEQ. There are 18 residues in the CDR3. In nucleotides, the CDR3 is TGTGCCAGCAGCCCCGGACTAGCGGGGGGGTGGAGCACAGATACGCAGTATTTT. Amino acids: CASSPGLAGGWSTDTQYF.

The chain combines TRBV9 with TRBJ2-1; 9 nucleotides agree with TRBD2. V was pared by 1 base and J by 12 bases, with 14 bases of the junction left unmatched. The germline V gene has CDR1 SGDLS and CDR2 YYNGEE. The CDR3 spans 16 residues. The DNA of the CDR3 is TGTGCCAGCAGCGTATCAGGTCGGGGGGCGGGAGGGCCGCAGTTCTTC. Translated: CASSVSGRGAGGPQFF.

CDR3 protein: CASVAGGPDEQYF. CDR3 nucleotides: TGTGCCAGCGTAGCGGGAGGGCCAGACGAGCAGTACTTC. The chain employs TRBV7-9 and TRBJ2-7, with 11 bases identical to TRBD2. CDR1 is SEHNR and CDR2 is FQNEAQ in the germline V gene (reference sequence). The CDR3 has 13 amino acids. The trim removed 8 bases at V and 5 bases at J, leaving 5 bases unmatched.

CDR3: CASSNPEVRGSSYNSPLHF. CDR3 nucleotide sequence: TGTGCCAGCAGCAACCCGGAGGTACGGGGAAGCTCCTATAATTCACCCCTCCACTTT. The chain joins TRBV21-1 to TRBJ1-6. TRBV21-1 is a pseudogene locus. The CDR3 consists of 19 residues.

The chain carries TRBV16 and TRBJ2-3, with 8 bases that match TRBD2. This CDR3 is 17 amino acids long. Trimming removed 3 bases from V and 2 bases from J; junction bases left unmatched: 10. Germline-derived CDR1 and CDR2 are KGHSY and FQNENV. As DNA, the CDR3 is TGTGCCAGCAGCCATTCTACGGGGGGGCGACACACAGATACGCAGTATTTT. Translating gives CASSHSTGGRHTDTQYF.

This chain connects TRBV14 to TRBJ1-1; the match to TRBD1 covers 10 bases. This CDR3 has 15 amino acids. After removal of 4 bases from V and 6 bases from J, the junction contained 8 bases not matched to a gene. Germline V gene sequence: CDR1 SGHDN, CDR2 FVKESK. CDR3 in amino acids: CASSRRGQGFAEAFF. For the CDR3, the DNA is TGTGCCAGCAGCCGTAGGGGACAGGGGTTCGCTGAAGCTTTCTTT.

The chain links TRBV5-6 to TRBJ2-5, with a weak D call TRBD2 (7 bases). V was cut by 4 bases and J by 2 bases, with 18 bases left in between. The CDR3 is 16 amino acids. CDR1 and CDR2 from the germline V gene are SGHDT and YYEEEE. The CDR3 DNA reads TGTGCCAGCAGCGGTTACAGGGAGGGGAAACAAGAGACCCAGTACTTC. Residues: CASSGYREGKQETQYF. The entire variable domain, with the rest obtained from reference TRBV5-6 and TRBJ2-5, is as follows: DAGVTQSPTHLIKTRGQQVTLRCSPKSGHDTVSWYQQALGQGPQFIFQYYEEEERQRGNFPDRFSGHQFPNYSSELNVNALLLGDSALYLCASSGYREGKQETQYFGPGTRLLVL.

This chain links TRBV6-5 with TRBJ1-2, with TRBD1 identical over 7 bases. From germline, CDR1 is MNHEY and CDR2 SVGAGI. The CDR3 runs to 13 residues. The trim removed 6 bases at V and 2 bases at J, leaving 3 bases unmatched. The CDR3 loop reads CASRSTGNYGYTF. CDR3 bases: TGTGCCAGCAGATCGACAGGGAACTATGGCTACACCTTC.

The gene calls are TRBV2 and TRBJ2-7; D is possibly TRBD1 (6 bases). Germline values: CDR1 SNHLY, CDR2 FYNNEI. CDR3 size: 14 residues. Trimming removed 6 bases at V and 2 bases at J, with 14 bases between. The CDR3 spells CASSPYRAPYEQYF. The DNA of the CDR3 is TGTGCCAGCAGCCCATACAGGGCCCCCTACGAGCAGTACTTC.

V gene TRBV6-1 combines with J gene TRBJ2-7, with 7 positions matching TRBD1. Germline V gene sequence: CDR1 MNHNS, CDR2 SASEGT. V gave up 0 bases and J gave up 0 bases; unmatched junction bases: 2. This CDR3 is built from 15 residues. The CDR3 nucleotides read TGTGCCAGCAGTGAAGCGGACAGGTCCTCCTACGAGCAGTACTTC. Protein: CASSEADRSSYEQYF.

In its sample, this clone was seen once. CDR3: CASSEGNRGHDEQYF. The CDR3 bases are TGTGCCAGCAGCGAGGGCAACAGGGGGCACGACGAGCAGTACTTC. The chain is built from TRBV9 and TRBJ2-7; TRBD1 matches 9 bases. V dropped 3 bases and J dropped 5; count of bases not matched to a gene: 9. In germline, CDR1 is SGDLS, CDR2 YYNGEE. The CDR3 consists of 15 residues.

This chain connects TRBV4-1 to TRBJ2-1; D is perhaps TRBD1 (5 bases). CDR3 length: 14 amino acids. Germline V gene data show CDR1 as MGHRA and CDR2 as YSYEKL. Trimming stripped 2 bases from V and 4 bases from J, with 9 bases between. The CDR3 DNA follows: TGCGCCAGCAGCCAAAGGCGACAGTACAATGAGCAGTTCTTC. Its protein product is CASSQRRQYNEQFF.

This clone was seen only a few times. This chain's CDR3 is CASTLLQGGEQYF. The CDR3 DNA reads TGTGCCAGCACCCTTCTTCAGGGAGGCGAGCAGTACTTC. This chain connects TRBV5-4 to TRBJ2-7, with D maybe TRBD2 (6 bases). The germline CDR1 and CDR2 sequences are SGHNT and YYREEE (reference sequence). The CDR3 loop spans 13 amino acids. V was pared by 6 bases and J by 6 bases, with 16 bases between. Complete variable domain (other parts from reference TRBV5-4 and TRBJ2-7): ETGVTQSPTHLIKTRGQQVTLRCSSQSGHNTVSWYQQALGQGPQFIFQYYREEENGRGNFPPRFSGLQFPNYSSELNVNALELDDSALYLCASTLLQGGEQYFGPGTRLTVT.

The rearrangement joins TRBV28 to TRBJ2-5; D is undetermined. V lost 2 bases, J lost 1 base, and 8 bases lay in between. This CDR3 region has 14 residues. Germline lookup yields CDR1 MDHEN and CDR2 SYDVKM. The CDR3 region has the DNA TGTGCCAGCAGTTTAACGGCGGCCCAAGAGACCCAGTACTTC. This sequence encodes CASSLTAAQETQYF.

This clone was detected only a few times. This rearrangement joins TRBV4-1 to TRBJ1-1; 7 bases map to TRBD1. The germline gives CDR1 MGHRA, CDR2 YSYEKL. The J segment lost 0 bases and the V segment lost 4 bases, leaving 5 bases of the junction unmatched. CDR3 length equals 15 residues. Here the CDR3 reads CASSLRDRLNTEAFF. In nucleotides, the CDR3 is TGCGCCAGCAGCCTTCGGGACAGATTGAACACTGAAGCTTTCTTT.

The V call is TRBV7-9, the J call TRBJ2-7, with 7 bases lining up with TRBD2. Germline CDR1 and CDR2: SEHNR and FQNEAQ (reference sequence). J gave up 2 bases and V 5 bases, and 3 bases lay outside the gene matches. The CDR3 spans 13 residues. CDR3 residues: CASSLGGTYEQYF. CDR3 DNA sequence: TGTGCCAGCAGCCTGGGAGGGACCTACGAGCAGTACTTC. The full variable domain, with the rest looked up from reference TRBV7-9 and TRBJ2-7, is DTGVSQNPRHKITKRGQNVTFRCDPISEHNRLYWYRQTLGQGPEFLTYFQNEAQLEKSRLLSDRFSAERPKGSFSTLEIQRTEQGDSAMYLCASSLGGTYEQYFGPGTRLTVT.